A single sample gave rise to the 15 T cell receptor beta chains below, sequenced in a study of metastatic and nonmetastatic thyroid tumors. Prior to thyroid surgery, none of the patients had received any treatment. TCRdb re-analyzed the PCR reads using MiXCR. The table lists 6,400 or so clones, roughly 35% of them singletons. The sample consisted of adjacent normal tissue. Receptor source: a female donor with papillary thyroid cancer or a benign thyroid nodule (not recorded which). Some clones in this sample may be carry-over from other donors' samples.

This chain uses TRBV5-1 with TRBJ2-7, with 8 bases identical to TRBD1. Unmatched junction bases numbered 22, after V lost 4 bases and J lost 7 bases. The CDR3 has 18 amino acids. CDR1 SGHRS and CDR2 YFSETQ come from the germline V gene. CDR3: CASSPGQGISLLLPEQYF. In nucleotides, the CDR3 is TGCGCCAGCAGCCCCGGACAGGGAATTTCATTGCTCCTACCGGAGCAGTACTTC.

The chain recombines TRBV20-1 with TRBJ1-2; 8 nucleotides line up with TRBD1. The CDR3 has 14 residues. Germline values: CDR1 DFQATT, CDR2 SNEGSKA (reference sequence). Germline trimming cut 6 bases from V and 6 bases from J; bases unmatched to any gene: 12. CDR3 in amino acids: CSAPLRQGADGYTF. DNA for the CDR3: TGCAGTGCCCCGTTAAGGCAGGGGGCTGATGGCTACACCTTC.

CDR3 region: CASSGHRDYNEQFF. The CDR3 nucleotides are TGTGCCAGCAGTGGACACAGGGACTACAATGAGCAGTTCTTC. This chain joins TRBV2 and TRBJ2-1; TRBD1 might be the D (6 bases). The CDR3 runs to 14 residues. Germline CDR1 is SNHLY and CDR2 is FYNNEI. Trimming removed 4 bases from V and 3 bases from J, with 10 bases in between. Combining the CDR3 with reference TRBV2 and TRBJ2-1 gives the whole variable domain EPEVTQTPSHQVTQMGQEVILRCVPISNHLYFYWYRQILGQKVEFLVSFYNNEISEKSEIFDDQFSVERPDGSNFTLKIRSTKLEDSAMYFCASSGHRDYNEQFFGPGTRLTVL.

V is TRBV20-1 and J is TRBJ1-2, with 8 bases identical to TRBD1. V shed 0 bases, J shed 2 bases, and the junction held 5 bases outside the gene matches. The germline V gene has CDR1 DFQATT and CDR2 SNEGSKA (reference sequence). This CDR3 is built from 15 residues. The CDR3: CSARDLTGENYGYTF. The DNA of the CDR3 is TGCAGTGCTAGAGATCTGACAGGGGAAAACTATGGCTACACCTTC.

This sequence joins TRBV20-1 and TRBJ2-3; D possibly uses TRBD1 or TRBD2 (5 bases each). V dropped 0 bases and J dropped 0 bases, with 22 bases sitting between them. Germline CDR1 and CDR2: DFQATT and SNEGSKA (reference sequence). CDR3 size: 19 residues. This CDR3 reads CSARDRTRKRGISTDTQYF. In nucleotides, the CDR3 is TGCAGTGCTAGAGATCGAACCCGTAAACGGGGCATTAGCACAGATACGCAGTATTTT.

There are a few counts of this clone. The CDR3 DNA follows: TGTGCCAGCAGTACTAGCGGGGCGGGAACCGGGGAGCTGTTTTTT. It is translated as CASSTSGAGTGELFF. The chain uses TRBV6-2 or TRBV6-3 and TRBJ2-2; TRBD2 aligns across 10 bases. The CDR3 sequence is 15 residues long. Germline V gene lookup returns CDR1 MNHEY and CDR2 SVGEGT. The junction had 5 bases not matched to a gene; V was cut back by 5 bases and J by 5 bases.

J is TRBJ1-2 and V is TRBV7-3, with 10 positions matching TRBD1. The ends lost 5 bases at V and 8 bases at J; junction bases unmatched: 5. The V gene's germline CDR1 is SGHTA and CDR2 FQGTGA. CDR3 length: 13 residues. This CDR3 is CASSVTGGAGYTF. DNA of the CDR3: TGTGCCAGCAGCGTGACAGGGGGCGCAGGCTACACCTTC.

The chain carries TRBV11-2 and TRBJ1-2; tentatively, D is TRBD1 (5 bases). V was cut by 5 bases and J by 4 bases, with 20 bases left in between. The CDR3 runs 16 residues. Germline V gene data show CDR1 as SGHAT and CDR2 as FQNNGV. This chain's CDR3 is CASSAYTGWDSYGYTF. The CDR3 region has the DNA TGTGCCAGCAGCGCGTATACAGGATGGGATAGCTATGGCTACACCTTC.

This clone qualifies as medium-sized. Here the CDR3 omits its conserved ending phenylalanine or tryptophan, so a read error is the likely source. The limits of the CDR3 on the DNA are not certain, so only TCRdb's listed CDR3 is given. The chain recombines TRBV7-9 with TRBJ2-7; the table names TRBD2, a call not compared with the DNA. With termini counted, the CDR3 has 9 amino acids. Looked up from germline, CDR1 is SEHNR and CDR2 is FQNEAQ (reference sequence). This CDR3 is CASSSRTSG.

The chain has TRBV9 and TRBJ2-7; TRBD1 aligns across 10 bases. The CDR3 is 13 residues long. The V and J ends lost 4 bases and 6 bases, in that order; junction bases with no gene match: 4. Per germline, CDR1 SGDLS and CDR2 YYNGEE. The CDR3 sequence is CASSPWTGGEQYF. The CDR3 DNA sequence: TGTGCCAGCAGCCCTTGGACAGGGGGCGAGCAGTACTTC.

In this sample, this clone turned up a few times. The sample has other DNA sequences that encode this CDR3 too. The chain combines TRBV30 with TRBJ2-7; 7 positions agree with TRBD1. The CDR3 covers 14 residues. J lost 2 bases, V lost 0 bases, and 4 bases had no gene match. Germline lookup yields CDR1 GTSNPN and CDR2 SVGIG (reference sequence). Here the CDR3 reads CAWSVSGTAYEQYF. The CDR3 DNA is TGTGCCTGGAGTGTCTCCGGGACAGCCTACGAGCAGTACTTC.

This clone appeared a few times. This chain joins TRBV6-1 and TRBJ1-5; possibly TRBD1 for D (5 bases). Germline V lookup: CDR1 MNHNS, CDR2 SASEGT. The CDR3 contains 13 residues. The germline V and J ends were trimmed by 8 bases and 5 bases, with 13 bases remaining between them. The CDR3: CASSRREDQPQHF. The CDR3 bases are TGTGCCAGCTCCCGCAGGGAGGATCAGCCCCAGCATTTT.

In DNA form, the CDR3 reads TGTGCCAGCAGTCCCCGGGGGGGCAATCAGCCCCAGCATTTT. It specifies CASSPRGGNQPQHF. V is TRBV6-1 and J is TRBJ1-5; the D gene is possibly TRBD1 (5 bases). Trimming took off 5 bases at V and 2 bases at J, with 10 bases between the two ends. This CDR3 contains 14 residues. Germline CDR1 and CDR2: MNHNS and SASEGT.

The chain combines TRBV11-1 with TRBJ2-1; 10 bases line up with TRBD1. The CDR3 is made up of 15 amino acids. V trimming: 10 bases; J trimming: 7 bases; junction bases outside the gene matches: 13. The germline CDR1 and CDR2 sequences are SGHAT and FQDESV (reference sequence). CDR3 protein: CAIQPRDRGENEQFF. DNA for the CDR3: TGTGCCATCCAACCCCGGGACAGGGGAGAGAATGAGCAGTTCTTC.

J is TRBJ2-1 and V is TRBV27, with a possible D match to TRBD1 (5 bases). V dropped 7 bases and J dropped 0 bases, with 7 bases sitting between them. Germline assignment: CDR1 MNHEY and CDR2 SMNVEV (reference sequence). This CDR3 is 13 amino acids long. CDR3 sequence reads: CASIRGSYNEQFF. In nucleotides, the CDR3 is TGTGCCAGCATTAGGGGCTCCTACAATGAGCAGTTCTTC.